Listed below are T cell receptor beta chains from one sample, sequenced in a study of control samples from healthy donors and cancer patients. Assay used: immunoSEQ multiplex PCR; TCRdb lists only in-frame clones, some missing. The profile shows approximately 150,000 clones, more than 90% of them singletons. Material: blood. These receptors were obtained from a man aged 25 to 40 in good health. Each CDR3 is given with its conserved first and last residue. The order of the fields is CDR3 DNA, CDR3 protein, clone size, V gene, J gene, D gene. The D gene is left open where the match is weak. A clone size is listed for some rows: how often the clone was seen (once, few, many), or a class if it is expanded.

cdr3_nt: TGTGCCAGCAGCCAATCCGGGACCGGAGGCCCTCTCTCTGGAAACACCATATATTTT
cdr3_aa: CASSQSGTGGPLSGNTIYF
clone_size: -
v_call: TRBV14
j_call: TRBJ1-3
d_call: -

cdr3_nt: TGTGCCAGCAGCTTCCGAAGTGGGGACAGGCCGGGGACTGAAGCTTTCTTT
cdr3_aa: CASSFRSGDRPGTEAFF
clone_size: -
v_call: TRBV7-3
j_call: TRBJ1-1
d_call: TRBD1

cdr3_nt: TGCGCCAGCAGCTCCGGGACGGATTCCTACGAGCAGTACTTC
cdr3_aa: CASSSGTDSYEQYF
clone_size: -
v_call: TRBV5-1
j_call: TRBJ2-7
d_call: -

cdr3_nt: TGTGCCAGTAGTATAGACGCCGGGGCCTATAGCTCCTACGAGCAGTACTTC
cdr3_aa: CASSIDAGAYSSYEQYF
clone_size: -
v_call: TRBV19
j_call: TRBJ2-7
d_call: -

cdr3_nt: TGTGCCAGCAGCTTAATTCAAGGAACAGGGGGGAACACTGAAGCTTTCTTT
cdr3_aa: CASSLIQGTGGNTEAFF
clone_size: once
v_call: TRBV13
j_call: TRBJ1-1
d_call: TRBD1

cdr3_nt: TGTGCCAGCAGCCCACTCGACAGGGGGCTTACTGAAGCTTTCTTT
cdr3_aa: CASSPLDRGLTEAFF
clone_size: -
v_call: TRBV7-6
j_call: TRBJ1-1
d_call: TRBD1

cdr3_nt: TGTGCCAGCAGTTCCGACAGGGACACTGAAGCTTTCTTT
cdr3_aa: CASSSDRDTEAFF
clone_size: once
v_call: TRBV12-3/TRBV12-4
j_call: TRBJ1-1
d_call: TRBD1

cdr3_nt: TGTGCCAGCAGTTTAAGAGCCACAGTTAGCAATCAGCCCCAGCATTTT
cdr3_aa: CASSLRATVSNQPQHF
clone_size: -
v_call: TRBV27
j_call: TRBJ1-5
d_call: -

cdr3_nt: TGTGCTAGTGGTTCACAGGGTTTGACTGAAGCTTTCTTT
cdr3_aa: CASGSQGLTEAFF
clone_size: -
v_call: TRBV12-5
j_call: TRBJ1-1
d_call: -

cdr3_nt: TGTGCCACCAGGGCTACCTACGAGCAGTACTTC
cdr3_aa: CATRATYEQYF
clone_size: -
v_call: TRBV6-5
j_call: TRBJ2-7
d_call: -

cdr3_nt: TGTGCCAGCAGTTGGGGCCCGAACACTGAAGCTTTCTTT
cdr3_aa: CASSWGPNTEAFF
clone_size: -
v_call: TRBV12-3/TRBV12-4
j_call: TRBJ1-1
d_call: -

cdr3_nt: TGTGCCAGTAGTATCAGCCCATGGGGGGGTAACGAGCAGTACTTC
cdr3_aa: CASSISPWGGNEQYF
clone_size: -
v_call: TRBV19
j_call: TRBJ2-7
d_call: TRBD2

cdr3_nt: TGTGCCAGCAGCATTTCCTCTGGAAACACCATATATTTT
cdr3_aa: CASSISSGNTIYF
clone_size: once
v_call: TRBV7-9
j_call: TRBJ1-3
d_call: -

cdr3_nt: TGTGCCAGCAGCCCCTCGGACAGTTACACTGAAGCTTTCTTT
cdr3_aa: CASSPSDSYTEAFF
clone_size: -
v_call: TRBV5-4
j_call: TRBJ1-1
d_call: -

cdr3_nt: TGTGCCGTCGGGGCCGCCTTCAATCAGCCCCAGCATTTT
cdr3_aa: CAVGAAFNQPQHF
clone_size: -
v_call: TRBV2
j_call: TRBJ1-5
d_call: -

cdr3_nt: TGTGCCAGCAGTTTATCGGGACAGTACACTGAAGCTTTCTTT
cdr3_aa: CASSLSGQYTEAFF
clone_size: -
v_call: TRBV27
j_call: TRBJ1-1
d_call: TRBD1

cdr3_nt: TGCAGTGCTAGAGGGGGGGAGGAAGCGTTC
cdr3_aa: CSARGGEEAF
clone_size: -
v_call: TRBV20-1
j_call: TRBJ2-7
d_call: -

cdr3_nt: TGTGCCACCAGTGGCGATTCTTACAATGAGCAGTTCTTC
cdr3_aa: CATSGDSYNEQFF
clone_size: few
v_call: TRBV24-1
j_call: TRBJ2-1
d_call: -

cdr3_nt: TGTGCCAGCTCCCGTGACAAGAGCTCCTATAATTCACCCCTCCACTTT
cdr3_aa: CASSRDKSSYNSPLHF
clone_size: -
v_call: TRBV18
j_call: TRBJ1-6
d_call: -

cdr3_nt: TGTGCCAGCAGCCAAGACGACAGGGGGCGGGACGAGCAGTACTTC
cdr3_aa: CASSQDDRGRDEQYF
clone_size: -
v_call: TRBV4-2
j_call: TRBJ2-7
d_call: TRBD1

cdr3_nt: TGTGCCAGCAGCTTAGTCCTAGGACAGCCGCTGTTTTTT
cdr3_aa: CASSLVLGQPLFF
clone_size: few
v_call: TRBV7-9
j_call: TRBJ2-2
d_call: -

cdr3_nt: TGTGCCAGCAGTCACACCTCGTCGAGGACAGGGGCAAATTCACCCCTCCACTTT
cdr3_aa: CASSHTSSRTGANSPLHF
clone_size: few
v_call: TRBV6-6
j_call: TRBJ1-6
d_call: TRBD1

cdr3_nt: TGTGCCAGCGAATTTAGTAGAGGCAATCAGCCCCAGCATTTT
cdr3_aa: CASEFSRGNQPQHF
clone_size: -
v_call: TRBV19
j_call: TRBJ1-5
d_call: -

cdr3_nt: TGTGCCAGCAGCGTAGTCACCACAGATACGCAGTATTTT
cdr3_aa: CASSVVTTDTQYF
clone_size: -
v_call: TRBV9
j_call: TRBJ2-3
d_call: -

cdr3_nt: TGTGCCAGCAGCGTAAGCCCAGGGTCCGGAAACACCATATATTTT
cdr3_aa: CASSVSPGSGNTIYF
clone_size: -
v_call: TRBV9
j_call: TRBJ1-3
d_call: -

cdr3_nt: TGCAGCGTTCATATGGGGGGCCAGGGAGGCTATGGCTACACCTTC
cdr3_aa: CSVHMGGQGGYGYTF
clone_size: -
v_call: TRBV29-1
j_call: TRBJ1-2
d_call: -

cdr3_nt: TGTGCCATCAGTGATCAGGACAGGGATTATGGCTACACCTTC
cdr3_aa: CAISDQDRDYGYTF
clone_size: -
v_call: TRBV10-3
j_call: TRBJ1-2
d_call: TRBD1

cdr3_nt: TGTGCCAGCAGCCAAGATCGAAACCCTCGGTACGAGCAGTACTTC
cdr3_aa: CASSQDRNPRYEQYF
clone_size: -
v_call: TRBV3-1/TRBV3-2
j_call: TRBJ2-7
d_call: -

cdr3_nt: TGTGCCAGCAGCCTAGGACAGGCGAACTATGGCTACACCTTC
cdr3_aa: CASSLGQANYGYTF
clone_size: -
v_call: TRBV6-5
j_call: TRBJ1-2
d_call: TRBD1

cdr3_nt: TGCGCCAGCAGCTTGTCCCCCCCCCGGGACTCTGGAAACACCATATATTTT
cdr3_aa: CASSLSPPRDSGNTIYF
clone_size: -
v_call: TRBV5-1
j_call: TRBJ1-3
d_call: -

cdr3_nt: TGTGCCAGCAGCCAAGATCCCCGGACAGTGTATGATGAGCAGTTCTTC
cdr3_aa: CASSQDPRTVYDEQFF
clone_size: -
v_call: TRBV4-2
j_call: TRBJ2-1
d_call: -

cdr3_nt: TGTGCCAGCAGTCCCGGGACAGGGAAGAACACTGAAGCTTTCTTT
cdr3_aa: CASSPGTGKNTEAFF
clone_size: -
v_call: TRBV7-8
j_call: TRBJ1-1
d_call: TRBD1

cdr3_nt: TGTGCCAGCAGAGACCGGGACAGGTATAATTCACCCCTCCACTTT
cdr3_aa: CASRDRDRYNSPLHF
clone_size: once
v_call: TRBV21-1
j_call: TRBJ1-6
d_call: -

cdr3_nt: TGTGCCTGGAGTGCTGGGACCGATTCACCCCTCCACTTT
cdr3_aa: CAWSAGTDSPLHF
clone_size: -
v_call: TRBV30
j_call: TRBJ1-6
d_call: -

cdr3_nt: TGTGCCTGGAGTATCGGACAGTCTGGGGCCAACGTCCTGACTTTC
cdr3_aa: CAWSIGQSGANVLTF
clone_size: -
v_call: TRBV30
j_call: TRBJ2-6
d_call: -

cdr3_nt: TGCGCCAGCACCTTAGGGACAGAACTTTTTTACGAGCAGTACTTC
cdr3_aa: CASTLGTELFYEQYF
clone_size: -
v_call: TRBV5-1
j_call: TRBJ2-7
d_call: TRBD1

cdr3_nt: TGCAGCGTTGAGGCCTATTACACAGATACGCAGTATTTT
cdr3_aa: CSVEAYYTDTQYF
clone_size: -
v_call: TRBV29-1
j_call: TRBJ2-3
d_call: -

cdr3_nt: TGCGCCAGCAGCTTGGGAATCGGAGGAGAAAAACTGTTTTTT
cdr3_aa: CASSLGIGGEKLFF
clone_size: -
v_call: TRBV5-1
j_call: TRBJ1-4
d_call: -

cdr3_nt: TGTGCCACCAGTGATTTTAAGAGATCGGCAGGGAAAAATCAGCCCCAGCATTTT
cdr3_aa: CATSDFKRSAGKNQPQHF
clone_size: -
v_call: TRBV24-1
j_call: TRBJ1-5
d_call: -

cdr3_nt: TGTGCCAGCAGCCAAGATTGGGAACTGGGACAGCCCCAGCATTTT
cdr3_aa: CASSQDWELGQPQHF
clone_size: -
v_call: TRBV4-2
j_call: TRBJ1-5
d_call: -

cdr3_nt: TGTGCTAGTGGTTTGGGGGGGCAGGAGCTGTTTTTT
cdr3_aa: CASGLGGQELFF
clone_size: -
v_call: TRBV12-5
j_call: TRBJ2-2
d_call: -

cdr3_nt: TGTGCCAGCAGTGGGACTAGCGTTCTTGATACGCAGTATTTT
cdr3_aa: CASSGTSVLDTQYF
clone_size: -
v_call: TRBV2
j_call: TRBJ2-3
d_call: TRBD2

cdr3_nt: TGTGCCAGCAGCAGAGGAGGTGAGCAGTTCTTC
cdr3_aa: CASSRGGEQFF
clone_size: -
v_call: TRBV13
j_call: TRBJ2-1
d_call: -

cdr3_nt: TGTGCCAGCAGTGAATTCTTTCCGGGACAGGGGGATGGAAACACCATATATTTT
cdr3_aa: CASSEFFPGQGDGNTIYF
clone_size: -
v_call: TRBV25-1
j_call: TRBJ1-3
d_call: TRBD1

cdr3_nt: TGTGCCAGCAGCAAGACCAAGAACACTGAAGCTTTCTTT
cdr3_aa: CASSKTKNTEAFF
clone_size: -
v_call: TRBV12-3/TRBV12-4
j_call: TRBJ1-1
d_call: -

cdr3_nt: TGTGCCAGCAGTCCGACTAGCCGGAGCTCTGGGGCCAACGTCCTGACTTTC
cdr3_aa: CASSPTSRSSGANVLTF
clone_size: -
v_call: TRBV27
j_call: TRBJ2-6
d_call: TRBD2

cdr3_nt: TGTGCCAGCAGCTCTAGTGGGGCGGGAGTAGAGGATACGCAGTATTTT
cdr3_aa: CASSSSGAGVEDTQYF
clone_size: few
v_call: TRBV5-4
j_call: TRBJ2-3
d_call: TRBD2

cdr3_nt: TGTGCCACCAGCGGAAACAGGGTCATGAACACTGAAGCTTTCTTT
cdr3_aa: CATSGNRVMNTEAFF
clone_size: -
v_call: TRBV15
j_call: TRBJ1-1
d_call: -

cdr3_nt: TGTGCCAGCAGCGTAACAGGGGGGCCTGGAAACACCATATATTTT
cdr3_aa: CASSVTGGPGNTIYF
clone_size: -
v_call: TRBV6-5
j_call: TRBJ1-3
d_call: TRBD1

cdr3_nt: TGTGCCAGCAGCCTGGGGCAGACTAGCACAGATACGCAGTATTTT
cdr3_aa: CASSLGQTSTDTQYF
clone_size: -
v_call: TRBV11-3
j_call: TRBJ2-3
d_call: -

cdr3_nt: TGTGCCATCAGTGCCCGGGCGCCCGGCACAGATACGCAGTATTTT
cdr3_aa: CAISARAPGTDTQYF
clone_size: -
v_call: TRBV10-3
j_call: TRBJ2-3
d_call: -

cdr3_nt: TGTGCCAGCAGTTACGGCTTTAATTCACCCCTCCACTTT
cdr3_aa: CASSYGFNSPLHF
clone_size: once
v_call: TRBV6-6
j_call: TRBJ1-6
d_call: -

cdr3_nt: TGTGCCAGCAGCTTAGTGGGAGCGGCCTCCTACGAGCAGTACTTC
cdr3_aa: CASSLVGAASYEQYF
clone_size: -
v_call: TRBV11-1
j_call: TRBJ2-7
d_call: -

cdr3_nt: TGTGCCAGCAGTCGTCCGGGTCCAGGCGGGTCACCCCTCCACTTT
cdr3_aa: CASSRPGPGGSPLHF
clone_size: -
v_call: TRBV25-1
j_call: TRBJ1-6
d_call: -